The clone carrying this T cell receptor (beta chain) was detected a few times. The antigen remains unidentified. Extracted RNA was reverse transcribed, and the resulting cDNA served as sequencing template. Sequencing was performed with immunoSEQ multiplex PCR; in TCRdb, only in-frame clones are kept and a portion is missing. Altogether 200,000 or so clones are present, 35% to 40% being singletons, with the ten largest covering more than 0.4%. The sample is drawn from a study of CD8+ T cells in alopecia areata. Study-wide results and limits: A large proportion of expanded lesional clones were detected persisting in scalp and blood during tofacitinib.

The CDR3 has 16 residues. Germline CDR1 and CDR2: SEHNR and FQNEAQ (reference sequence). V lost 1 base to trimming and J lost 8 bases, with 17 bases between them. Treatment meaning: oral pan-JAK inhibitor, 5-10 mg twice daily. This receptor was obtained from a human donor with alopecia areata. V and J are TRBV7-9 and TRBJ1-4; possibly TRBD1 for D (5 bases). The source was CD4+ T cells sorted from blood, collected between weeks 30 and 35, from a patient treated with tofacitinib. The DNA of the CDR3 is TGTGCCAGCAGCTTAGGCCTAGCGGGGGTCGGAGAAAAACTGTTTTTT. It is translated as CASSLGLAGVGEKLFF.